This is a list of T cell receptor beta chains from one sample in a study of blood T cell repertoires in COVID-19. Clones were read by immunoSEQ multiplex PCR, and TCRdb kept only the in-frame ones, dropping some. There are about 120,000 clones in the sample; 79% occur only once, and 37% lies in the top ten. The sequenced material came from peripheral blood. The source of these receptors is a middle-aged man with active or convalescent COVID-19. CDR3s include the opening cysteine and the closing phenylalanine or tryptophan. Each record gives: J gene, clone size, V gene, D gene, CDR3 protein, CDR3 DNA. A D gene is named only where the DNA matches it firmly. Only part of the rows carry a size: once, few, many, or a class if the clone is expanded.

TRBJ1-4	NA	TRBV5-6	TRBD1	CASSQRDRPEKLFF	TGTGCCAGCAGCCAACGGGACAGACCGGAAAAACTGTTTTTT
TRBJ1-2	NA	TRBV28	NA	CASSLGQLTFNYGYTF	TGTGCCAGCAGTTTAGGACAGCTAACATTTAACTATGGCTACACCTTC
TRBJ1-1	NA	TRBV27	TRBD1	CASSRTGVRQNTEAFF	TGTGCCAGCAGCAGGACAGGGGTCAGACAGAACACTGAAGCTTTCTTT
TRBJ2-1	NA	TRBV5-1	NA	CASSGPSADEQFF	TGCGCCAGCAGCGGGCCCTCGGCCGATGAGCAGTTCTTC
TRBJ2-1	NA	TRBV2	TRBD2	CASSGSLAGGALEQFF	TGTGCCAGCAGTGGATCCTTAGCGGGAGGGGCACTTGAGCAGTTCTTC
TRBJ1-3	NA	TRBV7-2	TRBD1	CASSFDRGTGNTIYF	TGTGCCAGCAGCTTCGACAGGGGGACTGGAAACACCATATATTTT
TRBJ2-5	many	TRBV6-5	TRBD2	CASNQAGGDETQYF	TGTGCCAGCAACCAAGCGGGAGGTGATGAGACCCAGTACTTC
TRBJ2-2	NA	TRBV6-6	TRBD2	CASSRSSGPRGTGELFF	TGTGCCAGCAGTCGATCTAGCGGCCCCCGGGGCACCGGGGAGCTGTTTTTT
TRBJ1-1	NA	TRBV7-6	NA	CASSFQAGDGGAFF	TGTGCCAGCAGCTTTCAGGCAGGGGATGGAGGAGCTTTCTTT
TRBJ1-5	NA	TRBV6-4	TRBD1	CASSDSGGGNQPQHF	TGTGCCAGCAGTGACTCAGGGGGCGGCAATCAGCCCCAGCATTTT
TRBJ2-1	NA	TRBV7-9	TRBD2	CASSPTSGLYNEQFF	TGTGCCAGCAGCCCGACTAGCGGGCTTTACAATGAGCAGTTCTTC
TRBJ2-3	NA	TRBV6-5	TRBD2	CASSKRGGGDTQYF	TGTGCCAGCAGTAAGCGGGGGGGCGGAGATACGCAGTATTTT
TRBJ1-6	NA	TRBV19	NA	CASSPKGDSPLHF	TGTGCCAGTAGTCCCAAAGGGGATTCACCCCTCCACTTT
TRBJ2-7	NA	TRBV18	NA	CASSPTETYEQYF	TGTGCCAGCTCACCAACTGAGACCTACGAGCAGTACTTC
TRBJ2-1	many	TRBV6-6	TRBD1	CASSPDRGTTRGAGNEQFF	TGTGCCAGCAGTCCCGACAGGGGGACGACTAGAGGGGCGGGGAATGAGCAGTTCTTC